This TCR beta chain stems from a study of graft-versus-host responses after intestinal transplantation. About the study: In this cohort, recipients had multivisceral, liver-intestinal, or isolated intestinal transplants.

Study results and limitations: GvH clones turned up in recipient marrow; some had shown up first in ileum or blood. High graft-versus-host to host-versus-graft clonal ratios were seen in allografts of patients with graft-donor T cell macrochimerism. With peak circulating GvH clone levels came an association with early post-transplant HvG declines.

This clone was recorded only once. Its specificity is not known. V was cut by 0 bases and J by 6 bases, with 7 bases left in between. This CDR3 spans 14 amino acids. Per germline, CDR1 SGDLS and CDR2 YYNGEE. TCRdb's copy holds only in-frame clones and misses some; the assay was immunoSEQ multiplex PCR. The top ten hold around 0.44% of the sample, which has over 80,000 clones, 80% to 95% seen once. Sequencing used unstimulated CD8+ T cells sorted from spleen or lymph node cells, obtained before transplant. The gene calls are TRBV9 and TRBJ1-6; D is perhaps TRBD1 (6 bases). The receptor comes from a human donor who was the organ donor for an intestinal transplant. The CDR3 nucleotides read TGTGCCAGCAGCGTAGGAGGGGGTAATTCACCCCTCCACTTT. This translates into CASSVGGGNSPLHF.